This T cell receptor (beta chain) was identified in a study of beta chain features in type 1 diabetes. Study-wide context: Age, gender and cell yields were alike across patients and healthy donors. Findings of the study overall: Moderate yet significant TCRB CDR3 shortening was seen in Type 1 diabetes patients in all four CD4+ subsets.

A note on this clone: As yet, its antigen is unknown.

Per germline, CDR1 ENHRY and CDR2 SYGVKD. The CDR3 runs 17 residues. The trim removed 0 bases at V and 8 bases at J, leaving 7 bases unmatched. TCRB transcripts that were expressed got sequenced, as all of the isolated RNA had been reverse transcribed. TCRdb's table, derived via immunoSEQ multiplex PCR, lists solely in-frame clones and lacks some. The profile shows roughly 300,000 clones, over 7% of them singletons. The clonotype originates from a man aged 25 to 40 with type 1 diabetes. The rearrangement uses TRBV10-3 and TRBJ2-4; 13 nucleotides line up with TRBD2. Source material: central memory CD4+ T cells from blood. CDR3 DNA: TGTGCCATCAGTGAGTCCCCACTAGCGGGGGGGCCAGACATTCAGTACTTC. Its protein is CAISESPLAGGPDIQYF.